The 5 T cell receptor beta chains reported below all come from one sample, sequenced in a study of response to subunit inactivated influenza vaccine. In TCRdb, the RT-PCR reads were re-called with MiXCR into one record per CDR3 protein. The table has about 240,000 distinct CDR3 sequences, 9% to 15% seen once; the top ten hold about 8%. This sample comprised non-naive T cells sorted from PBMCs, obtained 14 to 15 days before vaccination. The receptors stem from a man between 45 and 60 years old who received an inactivated influenza vaccine.

This clonotype was recorded many times. J is TRBJ2-2 and V is TRBV9; the D is unclear. Germline loops: CDR1 SGDLS, CDR2 YYNGEE. The CDR3 has 12 amino acids. Trimming left V 4 bases short and J 3 bases short, with 4 bases between. The CDR3 coding sequence is TGTGCCAGCAGCCCAGACACCGGGGAGCTGTTTTTT. Residues: CASSPDTGELFF.

V is TRBV18 and J is TRBJ2-7; D gene uncertain. Germline V gene lookup returns CDR1 KGHSH and CDR2 LQKENI. The V end was cut by 2 bases, the J end by 2 bases, with 13 bases between. The length of the CDR3 is 15 residues. Here the CDR3 DNA reads TGTGCCAGCTCACCAGAAAACAGTTTCACCTACGAGCAGTACTTC. Translation gives CASSPENSFTYEQYF.

A few counts support this clonotype. The chain employs TRBV6-2 or TRBV6-3 and TRBJ2-1, with D hard to call. The CDR3 runs 14 residues. With 4 bases removed from V and 1 base from J, the gap between germline ends came to 8 bases. The germline V gene has CDR1 MNHEY and CDR2 SVGEGT. This chain's CDR3 is CASSLKDSYNEQFF. The DNA for the CDR3 is TGTGCCAGCAGTTTGAAGGATTCCTACAATGAGCAGTTCTTC.

The genes are TRBV18 and TRBJ2-1; possibly TRBD1 or TRBD2 for D (5 bases each). Germline-derived CDR1 and CDR2 are KGHSH and LQKENI. V lost 2 bases to trimming and J lost 6 bases, with 14 bases between them. This CDR3 contains 15 residues. The CDR3 region is CASSPFRDLPNEQFF. The DNA of the CDR3 is TGTGCCAGCTCACCATTCCGGGACCTCCCCAATGAGCAGTTCTTC.

This clonotype occurred a few times. The chain has TRBV6-2 or TRBV6-3 and TRBJ2-7; D is perhaps TRBD2 (6 bases). The CDR3 sequence is 14 residues long. The V and J ends lost 6 bases and 1 base respectively, with 13 bases between them. Germline CDR1 is MNHEY and CDR2 is SVGEGT. CDR3 loop: CASSTGLVSYEQYF. The CDR3, as DNA: TGTGCCAGCAGCACGGGACTCGTATCCTACGAGCAGTACTTC.